These 6 T cell receptor beta chains originate from one sample sequenced in a study of intratumoral heterogeneity in liver cancer. Here immunoSEQ multiplex PCR was the method, and the copy in TCRdb shows in-frame clones only, minus some. In the table there are just over 20,000 clones, roughly 66% of which are singletons. This material consisted of tumor-adjacent normal tissue, taken before any cancer treatment. The source of these receptors is a woman in her seventies with hepatocellular carcinoma.

The rearrangement joins TRBV19 to TRBJ1-5; no reliable D call. The germline V gene encodes CDR1 LNHDA and CDR2 SQIVND (reference sequence). CDR3 length: 11 amino acids. Trimming left V 8 bases short and J 4 bases short, with 6 bases between. The CDR3 DNA reads TGTGCCAGTGGAGATAATCAGCCCCAGCATTTT. Translated: CASGDNQPQHF.

This CDR3 is CSASTRVASKMARTDTQYF. The CDR3 DNA is TGCAGTGCTAGTACCCGGGTTGCCTCAAAGATGGCTAGGACAGATACGCAGTATTTT. The V and J genes are TRBV20-1 and TRBJ2-3; unclear D gene. The V gene's germline CDR1 is DFQATT and CDR2 SNEGSKA (reference sequence). V lost 3 bases, J lost 3 bases, and 28 bases lay in between. There are 19 residues in the CDR3.

This clone has only a few counts. The genes are TRBV28 and TRBJ1-1; tentative D call: TRBD1 (6 bases). Germline assignment: CDR1 MDHEN and CDR2 SYDVKM. Trimming cost V 6 bases and J 11 bases, with 19 bases left between them. The CDR3 extends over 13 amino acids. The CDR3, as DNA: TGTGCCAGCAGCTCGGGGGCCAAACCGGGGGCTTTCTTT. This translates into CASSSGAKPGAFF.

This clone was detected only a few times. The rearrangement links TRBV5-4 to TRBJ2-1, with 7 positions matching TRBD2. Losses at the gene ends were 1 base for V and 9 bases for J; bases not matched to a gene: 10. The CDR3 has 15 amino acids. Germline assignment: CDR1 SGHNT and CDR2 YYREEE (reference sequence). CDR3 loop: CASSLLASGVPEQFF. Here the CDR3 DNA reads TGTGCCAGCAGCTTGCTTGCTAGCGGAGTCCCTGAGCAGTTCTTC.

The gene calls are TRBV2 and TRBJ2-3; 9 nucleotides agree with TRBD2. V lost 4 bases to trimming and J lost 0 bases; unmatched junction nucleotides: 11. The CDR3 extends over 18 amino acids. Germline V lookup: CDR1 SNHLY, CDR2 FYNNEI. This CDR3 is CASSVKASGALSTDTQYF. CDR3 coding DNA: TGTGCCAGCAGTGTCAAGGCTAGCGGGGCCCTTAGCACAGATACGCAGTATTTT.

This clone came up a few times. The chain uses TRBV19 and TRBJ2-2, with a weak D call TRBD1 (6 bases). V was trimmed by 6 bases and J by 7 bases, leaving 12 bases between them. The CDR3 covers 13 residues. CDR1 and CDR2 from the germline V gene are LNHDA and SQIVND (reference sequence). CDR3 region: CASRIGQFGELFF. The CDR3 region has the DNA TGTGCCAGTAGGATCGGACAGTTCGGGGAGCTGTTTTTT. The variable domain in full, with the rest retrieved from reference TRBV19 and TRBJ2-2, is DGGITQSPKYLFRKEGQNVTLSCEQNLNHDAMYWYRQDPGQGLRLIYYSQIVNDFQKGDIAEGYSVSREKKESFPLTVTSAQKNPTAFYLCASRIGQFGELFFGEGSRLTVL.